The 9 T cell receptor beta chains below all came from one sample that was sequenced in a study of identifying expanded T cells in peripheral blood (dated by TCRdb to about 2019). The library relied on the immunoSEQ multiplex PCR assay. TCRdb took over this immuneACCESS table, retaining in-frame rearrangements with V and J assigned. Such tables are incomplete; in checked studies, under half of the missing clones stem from an unresolved V gene, and the remainder is unexplained. The sample contains 95,000 to 100,000 clones, approximately 90% of them found a single time. The ten largest clones represent approximately 17% of the sample. The sequencing sample was made of blood. Every receptor here comes from a person aged 18 to 75 in good health.

The gene calls are TRBV6-1 and TRBJ1-1; D is ambiguous. The CDR3 loop spans 14 amino acids. Germline V gene lookup returns CDR1 MNHNS and CDR2 SASEGT. The germline V and J ends were trimmed by 6 bases and 1 base, with 12 bases remaining between them. CDR3 sequence (DNA): TGTGCCAGCAGCCCTTTAGCAGGGAACACTGAAGCTTTCTTT. It translates to CASSPLAGNTEAFF.

The chain recombines TRBV11-3 with TRBJ2-5; D might be TRBD1 or TRBD2, each matching 5 bases. This CDR3 is built from 14 residues. The germline gives CDR1 SGHNT, CDR2 YENEEA. Deletions cut 3 bases from V and 4 bases from J, with 12 bases between. The CDR3 protein is CASSLGQGVETQYF. The CDR3 DNA reads TGTGCCAGCAGCTTGGGGCAGGGAGTAGAGACCCAGTACTTC.

The chain links TRBV19 to TRBJ2-7, with 9 bases aligning to TRBD1. Germline V lookup: CDR1 LNHDA, CDR2 SQIVND (reference sequence). The CDR3 totals 16 residues. V was clipped by 1 base and J by 3 bases; unmatched bases: 7. This CDR3 is CASSIAGGTGFYEQYF. The CDR3 bases are TGTGCCAGTAGTATAGCAGGAGGGACAGGGTTCTACGAGCAGTACTTC.

The chain recombines TRBV6-5 with TRBJ2-3; 14 bases are shared with TRBD2. V lost 5 bases, J lost 7 bases, and 5 bases stayed unmatched. CDR3 size: 15 residues. Germline V lookup: CDR1 MNHEY, CDR2 SVGAGI. The CDR3 protein is CASSLTSGGAHTQYF. DNA of the CDR3: TGTGCCAGCAGTCTGACTAGCGGGGGGGCCCATACGCAGTATTTT.

This clone appeared a few times. The chain joins TRBV7-9 to TRBJ1-2; D remains unclear. Germline lookup yields CDR1 SEHNR and CDR2 FQNEAQ (reference sequence). Trimming stripped 11 bases from V and 8 bases from J, with 15 bases between. The CDR3 runs 11 residues. The CDR3 DNA reads TGTGCCGTCCCTCGTGAGGAGGGCTACACCTTC. Amino acids: CAVPREEGYTF. Supplemented by reference TRBV7-9 and TRBJ1-2, the full variable domain reads DTGVSQNPRHKITKRGQNVTFRCDPISEHNRLYWYRQTLGQGPEFLTYFQNEAQLEKSRLLSDRFSAERPKGSFSTLEIQRTEQGDSAMYLCAVPREEGYTFGSGTRLTVV.

V usage is TRBV28 and J usage is TRBJ1-2; D is unclear. Germline values: CDR1 MDHEN, CDR2 SYDVKM. V was pared by 6 bases and J by 3 bases, with 11 bases between. The CDR3 covers 13 residues. CDR3 protein: CASRVDWDYGYTF. For the CDR3, the DNA is TGTGCCAGCAGGGTTGACTGGGACTATGGCTACACCTTC.

The chain joins TRBV5-4 to TRBJ2-3; D possibly corresponds to TRBD2 (7 bases). V gave up 4 bases and J gave up 5 bases, with 17 bases separating them. The germline V gene encodes CDR1 SGHNT and CDR2 YYREEE (reference sequence). This CDR3 comprises 15 residues. CDR3 in amino acids: CASSLGGGRGDTQYF. As DNA, the CDR3 is TGTGCCAGCAGCCTTGGGGGGGGCCGGGGAGATACGCAGTATTTT.

The chain couples TRBV28 to TRBJ2-4, with a possible D match to TRBD2 (5 bases). Trimming left V 3 bases short and J 6 bases short, with 15 bases between. Germline V CDR1 and CDR2: MDHEN, SYDVKM. This CDR3 spans 15 amino acids. CDR3 DNA: TGTGCCAGCAGTTTGGGGAGTCTGAACCCAAACATTCAGTACTTC. As protein: CASSLGSLNPNIQYF.

The chain carries TRBV4-3 and TRBJ1-2; tentative D call: TRBD1 (5 bases). Germline CDR1 and CDR2: LGHNA and YSLEER. The length of the CDR3 is 15 residues. V lost 5 bases, J lost 3 bases, and 16 bases lay in between. CDR3 DNA: TGCGCCAGCAGCTCACACCGGGGGTATGACTATGGCTACACCTTC. Translation: CASSSHRGYDYGYTF.